A selection of T cell receptor beta chains follows, all from one sample in a study of cytomegalovirus exposure and HLA in healthy donors. Here immunoSEQ multiplex PCR was the method, and the copy in TCRdb shows in-frame clones only, minus some. The sample shows some 150,000 clones, about four fifths of them seen only once. The sample taken for sequencing was PBMCs. Receptors originate from a woman aged 25-40 years in good health and CMV-seropositive. The conserved cysteine and the conserved F or W are not part of the CDR3 here. A D gene is named only where the DNA matches it firmly.

ASSPLGTGGNIQY	TRBV4-3	TRBJ2-4	TRBD1
ARHQGGVYSYNEQF	TRBV23-1	TRBJ2-1	NA
ASSFNRGRDEKLF	TRBV7-9	TRBJ1-4	TRBD1
ASSYRAGYSYEQY	TRBV6-5	TRBJ2-7	NA
AIRIGGTDSYEQY	TRBV10-3	TRBJ2-7	NA
ASSFSGGAAETQY	TRBV7-2	TRBJ2-5	TRBD2
ASSYSRGQDYGYT	TRBV6-6	TRBJ1-2	NA
ASRQTGLTEAF	TRBV6-1	TRBJ1-1	NA
ASSLDSGVNTGELF	TRBV7-2	TRBJ2-2	TRBD2
ASSFGPGPSSGNTIY	TRBV5-1	TRBJ1-3	NA
ASSFRDRARSNTGELF	TRBV19	TRBJ2-2	TRBD1
ASSAEQDRGRTTGELF	TRBV21-1	TRBJ2-2	NA
ASSPRGPGELF	TRBV7-2	TRBJ2-2	NA
ASSLESAGETQY	TRBV7-9	TRBJ2-5	NA
ASSQGSGLGSYNSPLH	TRBV4-3	TRBJ1-6	NA
ASSWGGNEQF	TRBV11-2	TRBJ2-1	TRBD2
ASSFPVGRGSSGANVLT	TRBV28	TRBJ2-6	NA
AITEGLAEMDSTDTQY	TRBV2	TRBJ2-3	TRBD2
ASSLAREEAEAF	TRBV7-9	TRBJ1-1	NA
ATGPAGNEQF	TRBV7-2	TRBJ2-1	NA
ASGGGGGGETQY	TRBV5-6	TRBJ2-5	NA
ASSPGTQFGGYT	TRBV7-9	TRBJ1-2	NA
ASSLPGQGLEAF	TRBV5-6	TRBJ1-1	TRBD1
ASSFDELTDTQY	TRBV7-9	TRBJ2-3	NA
ASSPLRHEQF	TRBV7-2	TRBJ2-1	NA
ASSFLGSATNEKLF	TRBV28	TRBJ1-4	NA
ATKPGVGNGYT	TRBV6-5	TRBJ1-2	NA
SVEGWGGQEKLF	TRBV29-1	TRBJ1-4	NA
ASSADRGWLGYT	TRBV5-6	TRBJ1-2	TRBD1
ASSLGGLGYT	TRBV7-9	TRBJ1-2	NA
ASSQQGGYGYT	TRBV7-9	TRBJ1-2	NA
ASSIIGTGPGELF	TRBV19	TRBJ2-2	TRBD1
ASSEKADYGYT	TRBV25-1	TRBJ1-2	NA
ASGEYYGYT	TRBV2	TRBJ1-2	NA
ASSLTLQGNGYT	TRBV6-5	TRBJ1-2	TRBD1
ASSLLSRDGYT	TRBV5-1	TRBJ1-2	NA
ASSIGGGGSQPQH	TRBV19	TRBJ1-5	NA
ASSQGQSSTEAF	TRBV6-4	TRBJ1-1	TRBD1
ASSLAGGSYEQY	TRBV18	TRBJ2-7	TRBD2
ASSPTGTGGYGYT	TRBV6-6	TRBJ1-2	TRBD1
ASSSGQY	TRBV6-5	NA	NA
ASSPRLAGAVDNEQF	TRBV11-2	TRBJ2-1	TRBD2
ASSYSRAPGANVLT	TRBV6-5	TRBJ2-6	NA
ASSVEGGPGNTIY	TRBV9	TRBJ1-3	TRBD1